This T cell receptor (beta chain) was sequenced during a study of Ad26.COV2.S vaccination and SARS-CoV-2 variants. There are 17 residues in the CDR3. In germline, CDR1 is LNHNV, CDR2 YYDKDF (reference sequence). V lost 6 bases, J lost 8 bases, and 16 bases stayed unmatched. The treatment here: about 20 received Ad26.COV2.S at low or high dose, single or two shots; about 5 received placebo; per-sample allocation not given. Sampling took place 63 days after the first vaccine or placebo injection. A Boston adult aged 18-55 years was the donor. An Ad26 vector was used to express Wuhan-strain SARS-CoV-2 spike as the vaccine. Using immunoSEQ multiplex PCR, the repertoire was profiled, and TCRdb retains in-frame clones only, with some absent. This sample yields about 450,000 clones, of which approximately 89% are seen a single time; about 2.5% belongs to the top ten.

The receptor comes from a person between 18 and 59 years old who received the Ad26.COV2.S COVID-19 vaccine or a placebo. The source material was peripheral blood, sampled in a trial of Ad26.COV2.S vaccine versus placebo. This rearrangement joins TRBV15 to TRBJ1-4; 9 nucleotides line up with TRBD1. The CDR3 protein is CATRTGTGRLLGEKLFF. CDR3 coding DNA: TGTGCCACCAGAACCGGGACAGGGAGGTTGCTAGGGGAAAAACTGTTTTTT.